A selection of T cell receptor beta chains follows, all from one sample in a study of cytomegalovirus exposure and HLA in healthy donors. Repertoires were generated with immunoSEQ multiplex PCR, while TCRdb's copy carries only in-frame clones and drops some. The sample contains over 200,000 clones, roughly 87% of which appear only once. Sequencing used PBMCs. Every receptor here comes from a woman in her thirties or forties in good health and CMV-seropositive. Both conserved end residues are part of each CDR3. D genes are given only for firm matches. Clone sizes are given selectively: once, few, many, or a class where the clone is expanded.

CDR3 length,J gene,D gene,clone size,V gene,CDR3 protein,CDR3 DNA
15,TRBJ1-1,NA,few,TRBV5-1,CASSSPLGTNTEAFF,TGCGCCAGCAGCTCGCCTTTAGGGACAAACACTGAAGCTTTCTTT
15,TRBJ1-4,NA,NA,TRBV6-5,CASSYDRWTNEKLFF,TGTGCCAGCAGTTACGACAGGTGGACTAATGAAAAACTGTTTTTT
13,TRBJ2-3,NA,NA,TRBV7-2,CASRGRMTDTQYF,TGTGCCAGCAGGGGGCGCATGACAGATACGCAGTATTTT
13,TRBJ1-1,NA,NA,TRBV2,CASSPRRDTEAFF,TGTGCCAGCAGTCCGCGTCGGGACACTGAAGCTTTCTTT
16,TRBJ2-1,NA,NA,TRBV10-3,CAISESGEIPYNEQFF,TGTGCCATCAGTGAAAGTGGGGAGATTCCTTACAATGAGCAGTTCTTC
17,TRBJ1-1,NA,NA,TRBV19,CASSIDSPNRGYTEAFF,TGTGCCAGTAGTATAGATTCCCCGAACAGAGGGTACACTGAAGCTTTCTTT
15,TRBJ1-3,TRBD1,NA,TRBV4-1,CASSRDSLGGNTIYF,TGCGCCAGCAGCCGGGACAGTCTTGGTGGAAACACCATATATTTT
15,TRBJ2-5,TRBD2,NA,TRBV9,CASSLRLAGEGVLYF,TGTGCCAGCAGCCTCCGACTAGCGGGAGAAGGTGTTCTGTACTTC
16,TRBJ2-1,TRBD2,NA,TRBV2,CASSEARLAGVNEQFF,TGTGCCAGCAGTGAAGCACGGCTAGCGGGAGTCAATGAGCAGTTCTTC
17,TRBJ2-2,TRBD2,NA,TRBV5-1,CASSFGTSGSLTGELFF,TGCGCCAGCAGCTTCGGGACTAGCGGGAGTTTAACCGGGGAGCTGTTTTTT
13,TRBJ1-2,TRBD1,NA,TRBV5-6,CASSARGLGGYTF,TGTGCCAGCAGTGCCAGGGGGCTCGGTGGCTACACCTTC
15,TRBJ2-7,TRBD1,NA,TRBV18,CASSQGQGSSYEQYF,TGTGCCAGCTCCCAGGGACAGGGGAGTTCCTACGAGCAGTACTTC
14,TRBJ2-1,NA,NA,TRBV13,CASSSGETYNEQFF,TGTGCCAGCAGCTCGGGAGAGACCTACAATGAGCAGTTCTTC
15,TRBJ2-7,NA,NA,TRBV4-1,CASSQERALLYEQYF,TGCGCCAGCAGCCAAGAGAGGGCGCTACTTTACGAGCAGTACTTC
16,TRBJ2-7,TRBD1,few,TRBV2,CASRAGQGILPYEQYF,TGTGCCAGCAGAGCTGGACAGGGGATTCTGCCCTACGAGCAGTACTTC
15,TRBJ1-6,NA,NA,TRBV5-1,CASSLAGLNNSPLHF,TGCGCCAGCAGCTTGGCAGGGCTTAATAATTCACCCCTCCACTTT
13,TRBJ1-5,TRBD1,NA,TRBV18,CASSTGGLQPQHF,TGTGCCAGCTCAACAGGGGGCCTTCAGCCCCAGCATTTT
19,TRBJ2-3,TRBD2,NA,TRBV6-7,CASSYAPGTSGYGTDTQYF,TGTGCCAGCAGTTACGCGCCCGGGACTAGCGGGTATGGCACAGATACGCAGTATTTT
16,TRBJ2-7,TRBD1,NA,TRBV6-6,CASSYSKDRGAYEQYF,TGTGCCAGCAGTTACTCGAAGGACAGGGGTGCTTACGAGCAGTACTTC
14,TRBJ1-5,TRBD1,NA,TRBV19,CASSMTGINQPQHF,TGTGCCAGTAGTATGACAGGGATCAATCAGCCCCAGCATTTT
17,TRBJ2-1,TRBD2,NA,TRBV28,CASSWRGGSSSYNEQFF,TGTGCCAGCAGTTGGCGCGGCGGGAGCAGCTCCTACAATGAGCAGTTCTTC
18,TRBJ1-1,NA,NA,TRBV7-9,CSSSSLDIFAFSIIEAFF,TGTTCCAGCAGCTCACTCGACATTTTTGCTTTCAGTATTATTGAAGCTTTCTTT
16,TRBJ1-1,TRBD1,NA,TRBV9,CASSASLQGINTEAFF,TGTGCCAGCAGCGCCTCCCTACAGGGGATCAACACTGAAGCTTTCTTT
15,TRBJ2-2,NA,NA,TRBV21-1,CASSWTSGNTGELFF,TGTGCCAGCAGCTGGACTAGCGGTAACACCGGGGAGCTGTTTTTT
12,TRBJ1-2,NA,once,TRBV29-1,CSVGGGNYGYTF,TGCAGCGTTGGCGGGGGTAACTATGGCTACACCTTC
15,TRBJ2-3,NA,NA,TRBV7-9,CASSAMRVGTDTQYF,TGTGCCAGCAGCGCAATGAGGGTCGGCACAGATACGCAGTATTTT
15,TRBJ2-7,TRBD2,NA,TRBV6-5,CASSYGTSGIYEQYF,TGTGCCAGCAGTTACGGGACTAGCGGGATCTACGAGCAGTACTTC
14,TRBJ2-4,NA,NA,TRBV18,CASSPPTGVNIQYF,TGTGCCAGCTCACCACCCACGGGGGTAAACATTCAGTACTTC
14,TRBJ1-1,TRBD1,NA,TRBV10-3,CAISWRGLNTEAFF,TGTGCCATCAGTTGGAGGGGGCTGAACACTGAAGCTTTCTTT
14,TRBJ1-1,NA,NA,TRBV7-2,CASSPATGNTEAFF,TGTGCCAGCAGCCCCGCGACAGGGAACACTGAAGCTTTCTTT
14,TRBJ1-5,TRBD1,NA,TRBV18,CASSPGQGGQPQHF,TGTGCCAGCTCCCCAGGACAGGGTGGACAGCCCCAGCATTTT
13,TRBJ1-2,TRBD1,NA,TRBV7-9,CSSSSGQGYGYTF,TGTTCCAGCAGCTCTGGACAGGGCTATGGCTACACCTTC
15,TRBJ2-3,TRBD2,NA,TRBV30,CAWSPLAGTTDTQYF,TGTGCCTGGAGTCCACTAGCGGGGACCACAGATACGCAGTATTTT
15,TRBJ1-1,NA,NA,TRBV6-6,CASSPPRTLNTEAFF,TGTGCCAGCAGTCCGCCTCGGACATTGAACACTGAAGCTTTCTTT
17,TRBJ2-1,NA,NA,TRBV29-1,CSVEGEGGGLTYNEQFF,TGCAGCGTTGAAGGTGAAGGCGGGGGCCTTACCTACAATGAGCAGTTCTTC
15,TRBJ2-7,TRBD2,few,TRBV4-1,CASSQGSGGTYEQYF,TGCGCCAGCAGCCAAGGGAGCGGGGGGACCTACGAGCAGTACTTC
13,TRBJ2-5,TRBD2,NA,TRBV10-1,CASSFSGQETQYF,TGCGCCAGCAGTTTTAGCGGGCAAGAGACCCAGTACTTC
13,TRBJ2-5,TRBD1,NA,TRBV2,CASSPNRGETQYF,TGTGCCAGCAGTCCGAACAGGGGGGAGACCCAGTACTTC
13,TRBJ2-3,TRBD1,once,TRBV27,CASSPGTASSQYF,TGTGCCAGCAGCCCCGGGACAGCCTCCTCCCAGTATTTT
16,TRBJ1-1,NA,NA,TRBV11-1,CASSFFGTGWNTEAFF,TGTGCCAGCAGCTTCTTCGGAACAGGGTGGAACACTGAAGCTTTCTTT
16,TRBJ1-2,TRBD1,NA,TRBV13,CASSAGGTAERYGYTF,TGTGCCAGCAGCGCTGGAGGGACAGCTGAGCGCTATGGCTACACCTTC
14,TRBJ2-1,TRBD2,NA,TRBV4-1,CASSPGGVYNEQFF,TGCGCCAGCAGCCCCGGGGGGGTGTACAATGAGCAGTTCTTC